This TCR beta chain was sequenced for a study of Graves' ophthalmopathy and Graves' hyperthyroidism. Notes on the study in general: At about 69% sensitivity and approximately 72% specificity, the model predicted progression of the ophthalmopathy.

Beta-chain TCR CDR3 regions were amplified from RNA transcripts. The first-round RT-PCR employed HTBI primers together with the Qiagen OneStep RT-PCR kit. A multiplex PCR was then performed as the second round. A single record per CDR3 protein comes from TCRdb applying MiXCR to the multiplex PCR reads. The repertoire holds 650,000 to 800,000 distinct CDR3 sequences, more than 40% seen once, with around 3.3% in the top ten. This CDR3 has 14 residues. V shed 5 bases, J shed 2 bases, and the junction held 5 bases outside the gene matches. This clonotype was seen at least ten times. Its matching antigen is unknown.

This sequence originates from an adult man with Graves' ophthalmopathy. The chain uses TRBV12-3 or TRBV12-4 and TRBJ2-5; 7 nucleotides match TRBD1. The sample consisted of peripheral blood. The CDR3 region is CASSPTTGQETQYF. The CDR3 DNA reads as TGTGCCAGCAGTCCGACGACAGGGCAAGAGACCCAGTACTTC.